This TCR beta chain was sequenced for a study of CD8 T cells in Susac syndrome. The CDR3 sequence is 15 residues long. The germline gives CDR1 LNHDA, CDR2 SQIVND (reference sequence). Trimming removed 5 bases from V and 9 bases from J; junction bases left unmatched: 8. RNA, at about 0.5 to 1 ug, was reverse transcribed with random hexamers. An immunoSEQ multiplex PCR generated amplified TCR beta CDR3 products spanning 54 Vbeta and 13 Jbeta. TCRdb passed the immunoSEQ multiplex PCR reads through MiXCR, listing each CDR3 protein once. The table lists approximately 300,000 distinct CDR3 sequences, roughly 85% of them singletons, with around 0.2% in the top ten.

This chain uses TRBV19 with TRBJ2-1; 12 bases are shared with TRBD2. The receptor's source is a human donor with multiple sclerosis. The material sequenced was CD8+ T cells from PBMCs. CDR3 nucleotides: TGTGCCAGTAGTCCCCTAGCGGGAGGGAGTATTGAGCAGTTCTTC. It codes for CASSPLAGGSIEQFF.